The rows below give T cell receptor beta chains drawn from one sample of a study of blood T cell repertoires in COVID-19. Measured with immunoSEQ multiplex PCR; TCRdb has only the in-frame clones, and not every one. Here the sample spans 200,000 to 250,000 clones, about 86% being singletons. The sequencing sample was made of PBMCs or T cells enriched from blood (not recorded which). These receptors were taken from a woman aged 45-60 years with acute COVID-19. Both conserved end residues are part of each CDR3. D genes are given only for firm matches. A clone size is listed for some rows: how often the clone was seen (once, few, many), or a class if it is expanded.

clone_size	v_call	j_call	d_call	cdr3_nt	cdr3_aa
NA	TRBV5-5	TRBJ1-3	TRBD1	TGTGCCAGCAGCCTACAGGGGGGAGGTGGAAACACCATATATTTT	CASSLQGGGGNTIYF
NA	TRBV24-1	TRBJ1-5	TRBD1	TGTGCCACCGGACAGGGGGCGAGGCAGCCCCAGCATTTT	CATGQGARQPQHF
NA	TRBV7-3	TRBJ2-2	NA	TGTGCCAGCAGCTCTAACGCCGGGGAGCTGTTTTTT	CASSSNAGELFF
NA	TRBV28	TRBJ1-2	NA	TGTGCCAGCAGTTTGAGCCTCCAGGGGCAGTCTAACTATGGCTACACCTTC	CASSLSLQGQSNYGYTF
NA	TRBV5-1	TRBJ2-3	TRBD2	TGCGCCAGCAGCCTTAGCGGGAGGGCGGGAGATACGCAGTATTTT	CASSLSGRAGDTQYF
NA	TRBV29-1	TRBJ2-1	TRBD1	TGCAGCGCTTCGGGACAGTACAATGAGCAGTTCTTC	CSASGQYNEQFF
NA	TRBV24-1	TRBJ2-5	TRBD1	TGTGCCACCAGTGATCCTGGGACAGGGGGTTTCCAAGAGACCCAGTACTTC	CATSDPGTGGFQETQYF
NA	TRBV9	TRBJ1-1	TRBD1	TGTGCCAGCAGCCGAGAACCGGGACAGATTACTGAAGCTTTCTTT	CASSREPGQITEAFF
NA	TRBV19	TRBJ1-2	NA	TGTGCCAGTAGAGACTCGGGAGGGACTAACTATGGCTACACCTTC	CASRDSGGTNYGYTF
few	TRBV19	TRBJ1-1	NA	TGTGCCAGTAGTACGGGTACAGGGTGGACTGAAGCTTTCTTT	CASSTGTGWTEAFF
NA	TRBV7-9	TRBJ2-7	TRBD1	TGTGCCAGCAGCTTAAGACCGGGACAGTCGTTCTACGAGCAGTACTTC	CASSLRPGQSFYEQYF
NA	TRBV28	TRBJ2-7	NA	TGTGCCAGCATCCCCCTCACAGGGTTGACCCACGAGCAGTACTTC	CASIPLTGLTHEQYF
NA	TRBV28	TRBJ1-5	TRBD1	TGTGCCAGCAGTTTAGGACAGGGGGTAAGTCAGCCCCAGCATTTT	CASSLGQGVSQPQHF
NA	TRBV2	TRBJ2-5	TRBD2	TGTGCCAGCACCTCGGAAGCGGGAGGGGAGACCCAGTACTTC	CASTSEAGGETQYF
NA	TRBV15	TRBJ1-4	NA	TGTGCCACCAGCAGAGATAGTAGCGAAAAACTGTTTTTT	CATSRDSSEKLFF
NA	TRBV19	TRBJ2-7	NA	TGTGCCAGTAGTGCCAGGGAAACCTACGAGCAGTACTTC	CASSARETYEQYF
NA	TRBV7-2	TRBJ1-1	NA	TGTGCCAGCAGTGGGAGACGGGGGAGTTGGACTGAAGCTTTCTTT	CASSGRRGSWTEAFF
NA	TRBV28	TRBJ2-7	TRBD1	TGTGCCAGCAGTTTTGAGGGACAGGCAATCTACGAGCAGTACTTC	CASSFEGQAIYEQYF
NA	TRBV6-6	TRBJ2-3	TRBD1	TGTGCCAGCAGGCCAGGGGGTGGTACAGATACGCAGTATTTT	CASRPGGGTDTQYF
NA	TRBV10-3	TRBJ1-1	NA	TGTGCCATCAGTGCAGGTTTGAACACTGAAGCTTTCTTT	CAISAGLNTEAFF
NA	TRBV6-5	TRBJ1-5	NA	TGTGCCGGGGGGGGAATCGGACAGCCCCAGCATTTT	CAGGGIGQPQHF